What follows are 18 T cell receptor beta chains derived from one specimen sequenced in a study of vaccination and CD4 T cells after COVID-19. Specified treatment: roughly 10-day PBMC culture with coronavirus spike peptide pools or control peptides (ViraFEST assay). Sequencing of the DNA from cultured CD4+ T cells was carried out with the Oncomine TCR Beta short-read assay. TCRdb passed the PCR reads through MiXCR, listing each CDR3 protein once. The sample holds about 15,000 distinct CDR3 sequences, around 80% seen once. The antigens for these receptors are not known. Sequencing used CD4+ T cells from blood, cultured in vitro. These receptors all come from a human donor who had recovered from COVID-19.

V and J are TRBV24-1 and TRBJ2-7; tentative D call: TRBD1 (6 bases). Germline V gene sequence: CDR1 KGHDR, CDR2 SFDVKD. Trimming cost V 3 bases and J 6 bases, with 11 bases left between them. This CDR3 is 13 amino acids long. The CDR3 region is CATSDEDRREQYF. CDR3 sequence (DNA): TGTGCCACCAGTGATGAGGACAGACGCGAGCAGTACTTC.

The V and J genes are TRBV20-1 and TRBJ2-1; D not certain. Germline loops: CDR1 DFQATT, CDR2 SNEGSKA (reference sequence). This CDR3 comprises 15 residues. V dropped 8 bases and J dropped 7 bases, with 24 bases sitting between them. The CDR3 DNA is TGCAGTTCTGACGGTGGATCGGACGTACGGAATGAGCAGTTCTTC. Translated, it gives CSSDGGSDVRNEQFF.

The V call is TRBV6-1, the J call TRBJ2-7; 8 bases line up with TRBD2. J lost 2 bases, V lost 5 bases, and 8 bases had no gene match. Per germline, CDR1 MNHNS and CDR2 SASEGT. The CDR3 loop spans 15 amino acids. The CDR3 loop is CASSRPAGLAYEQYF. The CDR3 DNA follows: TGTGCCAGCAGTCGTCCCGCGGGACTAGCCTACGAGCAGTACTTC.

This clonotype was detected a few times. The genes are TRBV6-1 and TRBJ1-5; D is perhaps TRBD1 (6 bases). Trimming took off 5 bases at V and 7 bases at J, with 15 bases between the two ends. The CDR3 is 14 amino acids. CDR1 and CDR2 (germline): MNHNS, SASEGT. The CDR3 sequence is CASSHQGPLQPQHF. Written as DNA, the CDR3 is TGTGCCAGCAGTCATCAGGGGCCCCTGCAGCCCCAGCATTTT.

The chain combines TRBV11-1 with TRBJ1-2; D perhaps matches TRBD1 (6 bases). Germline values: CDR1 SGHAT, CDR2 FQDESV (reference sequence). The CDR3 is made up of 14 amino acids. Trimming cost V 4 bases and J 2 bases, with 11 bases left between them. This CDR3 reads CASSSGQSNYGYTF. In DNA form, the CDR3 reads TGTGCCAGCAGCTCAGGACAGTCAAACTATGGCTACACCTTC.

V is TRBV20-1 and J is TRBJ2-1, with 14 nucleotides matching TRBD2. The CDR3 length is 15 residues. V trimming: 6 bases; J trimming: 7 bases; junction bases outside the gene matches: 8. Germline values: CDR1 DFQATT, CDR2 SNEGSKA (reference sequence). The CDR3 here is CSAPRTSGRLNEQFF. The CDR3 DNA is TGCAGTGCCCCCAGGACTAGCGGGAGGTTAAATGAGCAGTTCTTC.

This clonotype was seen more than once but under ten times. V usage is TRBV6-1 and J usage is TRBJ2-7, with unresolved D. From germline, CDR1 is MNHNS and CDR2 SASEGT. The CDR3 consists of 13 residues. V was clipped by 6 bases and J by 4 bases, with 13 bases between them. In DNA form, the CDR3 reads TGTGCCAGCAGGCCAGTGTCCAATTACGAGCAGTACTTC. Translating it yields CASRPVSNYEQYF.

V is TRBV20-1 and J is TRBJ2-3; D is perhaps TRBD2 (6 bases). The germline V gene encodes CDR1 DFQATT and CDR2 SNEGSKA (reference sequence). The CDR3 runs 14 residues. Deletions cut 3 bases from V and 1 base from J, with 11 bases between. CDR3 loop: CSARGGGGTDTQYF. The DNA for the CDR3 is TGCAGTGCTAGGGGAGGAGGGGGCACAGATACGCAGTATTTT.

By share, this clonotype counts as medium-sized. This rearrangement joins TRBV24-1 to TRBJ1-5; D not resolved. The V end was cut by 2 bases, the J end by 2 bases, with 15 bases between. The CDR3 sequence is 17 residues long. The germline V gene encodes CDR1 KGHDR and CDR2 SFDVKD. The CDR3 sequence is CATSDSARGVGNQPQHF. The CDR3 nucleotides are TGTGCCACCAGTGATTCCGCGCGTGGGGTCGGCAATCAGCCCCAGCATTTT.

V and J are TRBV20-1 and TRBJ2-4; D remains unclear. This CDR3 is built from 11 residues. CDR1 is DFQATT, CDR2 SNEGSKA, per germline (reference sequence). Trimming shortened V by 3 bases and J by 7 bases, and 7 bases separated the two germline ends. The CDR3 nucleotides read TGCAGTGCTAGGTTAGGGAACATTCAGTACTTC. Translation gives CSARLGNIQYF.

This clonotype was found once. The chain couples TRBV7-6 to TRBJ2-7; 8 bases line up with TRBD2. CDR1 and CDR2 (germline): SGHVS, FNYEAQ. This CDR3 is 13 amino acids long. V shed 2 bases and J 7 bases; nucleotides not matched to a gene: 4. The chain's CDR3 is CASSLNGRVEQYF. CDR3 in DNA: TGTGCCAGCAGCTTAAACGGGAGGGTGGAGCAGTACTTC.

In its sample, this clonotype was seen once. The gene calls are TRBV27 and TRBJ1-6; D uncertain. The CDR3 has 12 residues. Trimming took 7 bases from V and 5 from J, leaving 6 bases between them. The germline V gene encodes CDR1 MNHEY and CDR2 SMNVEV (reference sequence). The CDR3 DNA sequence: TGTGCCAGCAACGATAATAATTCACCCCTCCACTTT. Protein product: CASNDNNSPLHF.

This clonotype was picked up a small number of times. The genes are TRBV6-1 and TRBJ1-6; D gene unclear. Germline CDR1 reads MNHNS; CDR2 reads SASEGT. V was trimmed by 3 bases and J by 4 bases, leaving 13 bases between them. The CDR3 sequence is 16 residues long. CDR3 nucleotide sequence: TGTGCCAGCAGTGACCTTCTGCAGTCATATAATTCACCCCTCCACTTT. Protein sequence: CASSDLLQSYNSPLHF.

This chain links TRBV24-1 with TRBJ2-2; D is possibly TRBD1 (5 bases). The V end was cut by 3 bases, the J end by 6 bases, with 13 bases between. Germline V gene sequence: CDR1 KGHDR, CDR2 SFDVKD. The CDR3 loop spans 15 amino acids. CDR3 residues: CATSDNSRVSGELFF. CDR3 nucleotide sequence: TGTGCCACCAGTGATAATTCCAGGGTATCCGGGGAGCTGTTTTTT.

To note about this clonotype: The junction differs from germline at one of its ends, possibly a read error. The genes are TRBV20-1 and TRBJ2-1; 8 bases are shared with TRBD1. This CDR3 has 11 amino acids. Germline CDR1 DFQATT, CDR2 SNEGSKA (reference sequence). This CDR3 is CSASPTDREIF. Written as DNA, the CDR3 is TGCAGTGCTAGTCCTACGGACAGGGAAATCTTC.

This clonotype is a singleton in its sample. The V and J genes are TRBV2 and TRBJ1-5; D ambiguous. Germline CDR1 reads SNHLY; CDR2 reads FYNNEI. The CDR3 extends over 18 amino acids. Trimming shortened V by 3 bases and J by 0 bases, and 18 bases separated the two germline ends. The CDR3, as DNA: TGTGCCAGCAGTGATCTGCAAGGGAAGTTCTATAGCAATCAGCCCCAGCATTTT. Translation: CASSDLQGKFYSNQPQHF.

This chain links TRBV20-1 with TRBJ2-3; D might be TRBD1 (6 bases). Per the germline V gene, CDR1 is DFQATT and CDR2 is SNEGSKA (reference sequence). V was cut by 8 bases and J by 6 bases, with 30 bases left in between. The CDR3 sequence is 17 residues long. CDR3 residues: CSTPRPSGDVYRDTQYF. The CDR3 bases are TGCAGTACCCCTCGACCGTCAGGGGATGTTTATAGGGATACGCAGTATTTT.

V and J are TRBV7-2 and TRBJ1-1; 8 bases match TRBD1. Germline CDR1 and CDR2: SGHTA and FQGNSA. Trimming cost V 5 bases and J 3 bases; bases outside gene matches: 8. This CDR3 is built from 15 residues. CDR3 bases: TGTGCCAGCAGCCCCCCAGGGGGCGCGGACACTGAAGCTTTCTTT. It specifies CASSPPGGADTEAFF.